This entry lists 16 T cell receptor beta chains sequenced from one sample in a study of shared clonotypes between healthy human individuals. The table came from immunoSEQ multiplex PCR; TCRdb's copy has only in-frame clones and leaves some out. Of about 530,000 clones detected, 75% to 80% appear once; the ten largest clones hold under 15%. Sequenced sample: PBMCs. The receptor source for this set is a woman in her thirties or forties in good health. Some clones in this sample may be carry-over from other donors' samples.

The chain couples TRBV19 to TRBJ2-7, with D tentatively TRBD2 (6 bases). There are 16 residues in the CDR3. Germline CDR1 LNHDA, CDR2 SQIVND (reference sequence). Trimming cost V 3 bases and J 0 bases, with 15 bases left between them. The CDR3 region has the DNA TGTGCCAGTAGTATGTGGGGGGACCGGAGCTCCTACGAGCAGTACTTC. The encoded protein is CASSMWGDRSSYEQYF.

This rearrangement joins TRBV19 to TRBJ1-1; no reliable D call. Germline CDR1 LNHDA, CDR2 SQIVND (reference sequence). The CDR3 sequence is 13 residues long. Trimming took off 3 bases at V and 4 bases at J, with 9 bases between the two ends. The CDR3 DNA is TGTGCCAGTAGTATGGCCGACACCACTGAAGCTTTCTTT. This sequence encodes CASSMADTTEAFF.

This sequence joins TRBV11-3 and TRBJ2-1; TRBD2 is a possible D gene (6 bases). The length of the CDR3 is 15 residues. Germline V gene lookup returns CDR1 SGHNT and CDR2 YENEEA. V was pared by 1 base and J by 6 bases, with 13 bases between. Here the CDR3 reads CASSLVSGQGNEQFF. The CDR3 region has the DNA TGTGCCAGCAGCTTAGTTAGCGGCCAGGGCAATGAGCAGTTCTTC.

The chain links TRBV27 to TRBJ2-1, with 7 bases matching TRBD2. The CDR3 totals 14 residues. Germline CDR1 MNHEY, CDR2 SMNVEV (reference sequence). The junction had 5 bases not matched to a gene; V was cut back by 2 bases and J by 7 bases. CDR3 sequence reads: CASSLRGLLNEQFF. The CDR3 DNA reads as TGTGCCAGCAGTTTACGGGGACTATTGAATGAGCAGTTCTTC.

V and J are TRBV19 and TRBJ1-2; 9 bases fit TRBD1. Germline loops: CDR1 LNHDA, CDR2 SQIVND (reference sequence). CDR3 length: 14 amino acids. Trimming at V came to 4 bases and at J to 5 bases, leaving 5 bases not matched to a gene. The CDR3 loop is CASSRDREAYGYTF. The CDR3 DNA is TGTGCCAGTAGTAGGGACAGGGAGGCGTATGGCTACACCTTC.

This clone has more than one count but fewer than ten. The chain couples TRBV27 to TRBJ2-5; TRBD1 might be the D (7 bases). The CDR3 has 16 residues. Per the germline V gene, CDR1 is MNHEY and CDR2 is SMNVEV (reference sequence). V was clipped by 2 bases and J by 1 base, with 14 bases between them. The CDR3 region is CASSLQQGRPQETQYF. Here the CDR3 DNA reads TGTGCCAGCAGTTTACAACAGGGGAGGCCCCAAGAGACCCAGTACTTC.

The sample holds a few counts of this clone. The CDR3: CASSFPGNIRNQPQHF. Written as DNA, the CDR3 is TGTGCCAGTAGTTTCCCGGGTAATATTCGCAATCAGCCCCAGCATTTT. The chain combines TRBV19 with TRBJ1-5; D call uncertain. The V gene's germline CDR1 is LNHDA and CDR2 SQIVND (reference sequence). The V gene lost 5 bases and the J gene lost 2 bases, with 16 bases spanning the gap. CDR3 size: 16 residues.

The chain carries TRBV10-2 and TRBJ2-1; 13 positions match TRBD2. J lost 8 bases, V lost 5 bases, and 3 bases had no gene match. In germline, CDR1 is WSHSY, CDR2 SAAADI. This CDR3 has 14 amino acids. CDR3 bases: TGCGCCAGCAGTCGGACTAGCGGGAGTGATGAGCAGTTCTTC. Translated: CASSRTSGSDEQFF.

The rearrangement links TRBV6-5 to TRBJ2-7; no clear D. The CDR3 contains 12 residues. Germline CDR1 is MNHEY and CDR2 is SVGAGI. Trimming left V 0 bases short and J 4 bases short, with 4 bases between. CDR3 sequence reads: CASSYSTYEQYF. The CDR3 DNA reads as TGTGCCAGCAGTTACTCGACTTACGAGCAGTACTTC.

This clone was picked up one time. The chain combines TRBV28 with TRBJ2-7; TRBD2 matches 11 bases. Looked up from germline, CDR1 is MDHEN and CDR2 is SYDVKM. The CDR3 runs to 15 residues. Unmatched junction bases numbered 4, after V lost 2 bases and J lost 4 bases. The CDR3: CASSLPTSGVYEQYF. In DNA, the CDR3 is TGTGCCAGCAGTTTACCGACTAGCGGGGTATACGAGCAGTACTTC.

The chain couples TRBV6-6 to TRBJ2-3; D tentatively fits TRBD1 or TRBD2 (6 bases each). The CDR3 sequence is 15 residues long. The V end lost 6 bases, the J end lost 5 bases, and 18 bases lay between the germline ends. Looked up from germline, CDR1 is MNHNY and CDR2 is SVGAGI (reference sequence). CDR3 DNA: TGTGCCAGCAGGGCGACCGGGGGCGCGGTAGATACGCAGTATTTT. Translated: CASRATGGAVDTQYF.

The CDR3 coding sequence is TGTGCCAGCAGCTTAATGTATGGGGGAACCTACGAGCAGTACTTC. Its protein is CASSLMYGGTYEQYF. V gene TRBV7-3 combines with J gene TRBJ2-7, with D perhaps given as TRBD1 or TRBD2 (5 bases each). V was cut by 1 base and J by 2 bases, with 12 bases left in between. The length of the CDR3 is 15 residues. Germline lookup yields CDR1 SGHTA and CDR2 FQGTGA.

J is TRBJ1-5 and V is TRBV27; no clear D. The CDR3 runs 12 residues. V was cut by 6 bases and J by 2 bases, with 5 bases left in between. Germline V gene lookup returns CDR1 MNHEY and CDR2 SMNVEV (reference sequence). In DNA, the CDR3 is TGTGCCAGCAGCGAGGGCAATCAGCCCCAGCATTTT. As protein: CASSEGNQPQHF.

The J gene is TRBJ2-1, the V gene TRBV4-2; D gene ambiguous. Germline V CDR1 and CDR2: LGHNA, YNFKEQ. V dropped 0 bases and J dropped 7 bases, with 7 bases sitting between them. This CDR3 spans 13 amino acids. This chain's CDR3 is CASSQERLNEQFF. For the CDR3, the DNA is TGTGCCAGCAGCCAAGAGCGGTTGAATGAGCAGTTCTTC.

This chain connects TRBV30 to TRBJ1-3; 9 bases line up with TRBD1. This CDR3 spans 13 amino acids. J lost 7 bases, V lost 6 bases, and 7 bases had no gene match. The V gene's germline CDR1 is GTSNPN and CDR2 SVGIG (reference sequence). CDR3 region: CACSRDRANTIYF. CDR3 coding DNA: TGTGCCTGCTCCCGGGACAGGGCGAACACCATATATTTT. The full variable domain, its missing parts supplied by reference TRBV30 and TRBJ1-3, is SQTIHQWPATLVQPVGSPLSLECTVEGTSNPNLYWYRQAAGRGLQLLFYSVGIGQISSEVPQNLSASRPQDRQFILSSKKLLLSDSGFYLCACSRDRANTIYFGEGSWLTVV.

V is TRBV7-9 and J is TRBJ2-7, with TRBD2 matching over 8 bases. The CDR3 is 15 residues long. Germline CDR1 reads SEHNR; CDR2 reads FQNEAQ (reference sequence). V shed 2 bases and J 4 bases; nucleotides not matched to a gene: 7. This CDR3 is CASSLSSGGGYEQYF. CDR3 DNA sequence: TGTGCCAGCAGCTTATCGAGCGGGGGCGGGTACGAGCAGTACTTC.